Below, 2 T cell receptor beta chains from the same sample are listed, as sequenced in a study of shared T cell receptors in the human thymus. Sequencing used immunoSEQ multiplex PCR; TCRdb keeps in-frame clones, though not all of them. The data show hundreds of thousands of clones, around 87% seen once. The same sample was also studied in work on human thymus T cells.

The sample was thymocytes. The source of these receptors is a boy under three years old with a congenital heart defect.

The chain carries TRBV15 and TRBJ2-4, with 10 bases fitting TRBD1. Looked up from germline, CDR1 is LNHNV and CDR2 is YYDKDF (reference sequence). CDR3 length: 16 residues. Losses at the gene ends were 0 bases for V and 5 bases for J; bases not matched to a gene: 4. CDR3 in amino acids: CATSREIGTGENIQYF. In nucleotides, the CDR3 is TGTGCCACCAGCAGAGAGATCGGGACAGGGGAAAACATTCAGTACTTC.

V is TRBV5-1 and J is TRBJ2-3, with 11 bases fitting TRBD2. The germline gives CDR1 SGHRS, CDR2 YFSETQ. The CDR3 runs to 16 residues. Losses at the gene ends were 4 bases for V and 0 bases for J; bases not matched to a gene: 4. DNA of the CDR3: TGCGCCAGCAGCGGGACTAGCGGTTCTAGCACAGATACGCAGTATTTT. This gives the protein CASSGTSGSSTDTQYF.